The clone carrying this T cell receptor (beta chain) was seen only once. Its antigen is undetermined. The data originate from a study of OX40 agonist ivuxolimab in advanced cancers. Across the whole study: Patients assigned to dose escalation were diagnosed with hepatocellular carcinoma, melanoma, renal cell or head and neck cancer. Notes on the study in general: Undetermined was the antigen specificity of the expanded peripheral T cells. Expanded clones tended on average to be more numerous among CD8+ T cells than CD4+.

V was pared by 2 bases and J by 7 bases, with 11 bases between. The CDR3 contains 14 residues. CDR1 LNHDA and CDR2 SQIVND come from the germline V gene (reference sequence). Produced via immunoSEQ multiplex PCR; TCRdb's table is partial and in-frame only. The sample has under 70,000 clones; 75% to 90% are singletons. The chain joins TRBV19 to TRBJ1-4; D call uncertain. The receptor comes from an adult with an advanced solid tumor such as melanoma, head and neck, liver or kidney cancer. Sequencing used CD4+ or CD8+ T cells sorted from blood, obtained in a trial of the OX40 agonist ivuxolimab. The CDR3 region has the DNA TGTGCCAGTAGTATATCGAAAGGTGGTGAAAAACTGTTTTTT. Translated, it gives CASSISKGGEKLFF. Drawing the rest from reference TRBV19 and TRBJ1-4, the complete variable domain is DGGITQSPKYLFRKEGQNVTLSCEQNLNHDAMYWYRQDPGQGLRLIYYSQIVNDFQKGDIAEGYSVSREKKESFPLTVTSAQKNPTAFYLCASSISKGGEKLFFGSGTQLSVL.